This record concerns one TCR beta chain sequence. As processed by the authors: Scientists estimated how many nucleated cells there were by amplifying reference gene primers. This table comes from immunoSEQ multiplex PCR, and its TCRdb copy is limited to in-frame clones, with some not included. For V, J and clone size, that table is used; D and trimming come from the DNA. The table records 19,000 or so clones, approximately 85% of them present only once. The data were taken from a study of blood T cell repertoires in COVID-19. Study-level information: Material from acute and convalescent COVID-19 was sourced from the United States, Italy and Spain. T cells, B-cell-depleted T cells, or PBMCs provided the cDNA or gDNA that served as material.

The CDR3 loop spans 15 amino acids. Trimming left V 2 bases short and J 7 bases short, with 16 bases between. CDR1 SGHRS and CDR2 YFSETQ come from the germline V gene. The sequence was collected from a man of 80 years or more with acute or convalescent COVID-19. This chain uses TRBV5-1 with TRBJ2-1; possible D gene TRBD1, 7 bases. Sequencing was done on a sample of peripheral blood. This CDR3 is CASSFEGARDNEQFF. As DNA, the CDR3 is TGCGCCAGCAGCTTCGAGGGGGCGCGGGATAATGAGCAGTTCTTC. Filled out from reference TRBV5-1 and TRBJ2-1, the complete variable domain reads KAGVTQTPRYLIKTRGQQVTLSCSPISGHRSVSWYQQTPGQGLQFLFEYFSETQRNKGNFPGRFSGRQFSNSRSEMNVSTLELGDSALYLCASSFEGARDNEQFFGPGTRLTVL.